What follows are 13 T cell receptor beta chains derived from one specimen sequenced in a study of beta chain features in type 1 diabetes. Their antigens remain unidentified. TCRB transcripts that were expressed got sequenced, as all of the isolated RNA had been reverse transcribed. Assay used: immunoSEQ multiplex PCR; TCRdb lists only in-frame clones, some missing. The data show about 340,000 clones, roughly 14% seen once. Study-wide results and limits: Researchers report that Type 1 diabetes patients had moderately but significantly shorter TCRB CDR3s across all four CD4+ subsets.

The sample comprised naive CD4+ T cells from blood. These receptors were collected from a woman between 18 and 29 years old with type 1 diabetes.

This clone was counted only a few times. V gene TRBV27 combines with J gene TRBJ2-1, with 14 bases identical to TRBD2. With V trimmed by 7 bases and J by 10 bases, 9 bases remained unmatched. Germline V lookup: CDR1 MNHEY, CDR2 SMNVEV (reference sequence). The CDR3 is 15 residues long. CDR3 DNA sequence: TGTGCCAGCAACCGACTAGCGGGAGGGCCACGGGAGCAGTTCTTC. This translates into CASNRLAGGPREQFF.

This clone was counted a few times. This chain uses TRBV9 with TRBJ2-3; D perhaps matches TRBD2 (6 bases). Trimming left V 5 bases short and J 4 bases short, with 20 bases between. There are 16 residues in the CDR3. The germline gives CDR1 SGDLS, CDR2 YYNGEE. CDR3 sequence reads: CASSSTPFTGADTQYF. CDR3 sequence (DNA): TGTGCCAGCAGTTCGACCCCATTTACGGGGGCAGATACGCAGTATTTT. Together with reference TRBV9 and TRBJ2-3, the CDR3 gives the full variable domain: DSGVTQTPKHLITATGQRVTLRCSPRSGDLSVYWYQQSLDQGLQFLIQYYNGEERAKGNILERFSAQQFPDLHSELNLSSLELGDSALYFCASSSTPFTGADTQYFGPGTRLTVL.

This clone was counted only a few times. This chain connects TRBV30 to TRBJ1-1, with D unresolved. This CDR3 contains 12 residues. V lost 0 bases and J 4 bases, leaving 6 bases between the germline ends. The germline V gene has CDR1 GTSNPN and CDR2 SVGIG (reference sequence). DNA of the CDR3: TGTGCCTGGAGTGTCCGAGGCACTGAAGCTTTCTTT. Protein product: CAWSVRGTEAFF.

The CDR3 region is CASSPGQISTDTQYF. The CDR3 DNA sequence: TGTGCCAGCTCACCAGGCCAGATCAGCACAGATACGCAGTATTTT. The rearrangement joins TRBV18 to TRBJ2-3; D uncertain. Trimming stripped 2 bases from V and 0 bases from J, with 9 bases between. The CDR3 runs 15 residues. The germline V gene has CDR1 KGHSH and CDR2 LQKENI.

The genes are TRBV4-2 and TRBJ1-1; 7 positions agree with TRBD1. V lost 0 bases and J lost 12; bases outside the gene matches: 16. This CDR3 comprises 16 residues. Looked up from germline, CDR1 is LGHNA and CDR2 is YNFKEQ. CDR3 DNA: TGTGCCAGCAGCCAAGATCCTTTGATACAGGGGCATGTACCTTTCTTT. It specifies CASSQDPLIQGHVPFF.

The J gene is TRBJ2-1, the V gene TRBV9; 10 bases are shared with TRBD2. CDR1 is SGDLS, CDR2 YYNGEE, per germline. This CDR3 is built from 17 residues. Trimming removed 3 bases from V and 0 bases from J; junction bases left unmatched: 6. DNA for the CDR3: TGTGCCAGCAGCGCTCTAGCGGGAGCCACCTCCTACAATGAGCAGTTCTTC. Translating it yields CASSALAGATSYNEQFF. The full variable domain, in which reference TRBV9 and TRBJ2-1 provide the parts outside the CDR3, is DSGVTQTPKHLITATGQRVTLRCSPRSGDLSVYWYQQSLDQGLQFLIQYYNGEERAKGNILERFSAQQFPDLHSELNLSSLELGDSALYFCASSALAGATSYNEQFFGPGTRLTVL.

The chain joins TRBV29-1 to TRBJ2-1, with D possibly TRBD2 on 6 matching bases. The CDR3 runs 14 residues. V was cut by 6 bases and J by 0 bases, with 12 bases left in between. Germline CDR1 reads SQVTM; CDR2 reads ANQGSEA. This CDR3 reads CSVHGLPSYNEQFF. CDR3 sequence (DNA): TGCAGCGTGCACGGACTACCCTCCTACAATGAGCAGTTCTTC.

The rearrangement joins TRBV6-1 to TRBJ2-5, with D unresolved. Trimming removed 6 bases at V and 1 base at J, with 6 bases between. CDR1 and CDR2 from the germline V gene are MNHNS and SASEGT. CDR3 length equals 12 residues. CDR3 DNA sequence: TGTGCCAGCAGATTGGCCCAAGAGACCCAGTACTTC. It codes for CASRLAQETQYF.

This chain uses TRBV7-3 with TRBJ2-5, with 9 positions matching TRBD2. Germline V CDR1 and CDR2: SGHTA, FQGTGA. V trimming: 2 bases; J trimming: 5 bases; junction bases outside the gene matches: 3. The CDR3 spans 14 residues. The chain's CDR3 is CASSLVAGVETQYF. The CDR3 coding sequence is TGTGCCAGCAGCTTAGTAGCGGGAGTGGAGACCCAGTACTTC.

The chain has TRBV18 and TRBJ2-7, with TRBD1 identical over 7 bases. Germline loops: CDR1 KGHSH, CDR2 LQKENI. Trimming removed 3 bases from V and 6 bases from J; junction bases left unmatched: 2. The CDR3 is 12 amino acids. CDR3: CASSPDRAEQYF. The CDR3 DNA is TGTGCCAGCTCACCCGACAGGGCCGAGCAGTACTTC.

This clone came up a few times. This rearrangement joins TRBV9 to TRBJ1-1; D not resolved. The germline CDR1 and CDR2 sequences are SGDLS and YYNGEE. V gave up 3 bases and J gave up 0 bases, with 6 bases separating them. The CDR3 length is 13 residues. Here the CDR3 DNA reads TGTGCCAGCAGCGGAGACATGAACACTGAAGCTTTCTTT. This encodes CASSGDMNTEAFF.

This clone was seen more than once but under ten times. The chain uses TRBV5-4 and TRBJ1-2, with a weak D call TRBD1 (5 bases). Trimming removed 2 bases at V and 4 bases at J, with 21 bases between. The CDR3 runs to 17 residues. The germline gives CDR1 SGHNT, CDR2 YYREEE (reference sequence). This CDR3 is CASSFSGGAGSVYGYTF. The CDR3 DNA follows: TGTGCCAGCAGCTTTTCGGGCGGGGCAGGAAGTGTCTATGGCTACACCTTC.

V usage is TRBV7-6 and J usage is TRBJ1-2; D perhaps matches TRBD1 (5 bases). The CDR3 extends over 15 amino acids. Germline V lookup: CDR1 SGHVS, CDR2 FNYEAQ. V lost 1 base, J lost 4 bases, and 13 bases lay in between. The CDR3 protein is CASSLGQGIAYGYTF. Written as DNA, the CDR3 is TGTGCCAGCAGCTTAGGTCAGGGAATTGCCTATGGCTACACCTTC.